This TCR beta chain was captured by sequencing in a study of blood T cell repertoires in COVID-19. Overall study context: Collection of acute and convalescent COVID-19 samples took place in the United States, Italy and Spain. Sources were T cells, B-cell-depleted T cells, or PBMCs; the material itself was cDNA or gDNA.

The CDR3 has 11 amino acids. Trimming left V 4 bases short and J 11 bases short, with 11 bases between. In the study's own analysis: Amplification from reference gene primers served as the basis for estimated nucleated cell counts. Assay used: immunoSEQ multiplex PCR; TCRdb lists only in-frame clones, some missing. For V, J and clone size, that table is used; D and trimming come from the DNA. Among about 87,000 clones, approximately 86% were seen once, and the ten largest hold around 5%. The sequenced material came from peripheral blood. The TCR sequence derives from a man aged 35-49 years with acute or convalescent COVID-19. The chain couples TRBV12-3 or TRBV12-4 to TRBJ1-1; TRBD1 is a possible D gene (6 bases). Here the CDR3 reads CASSSQGRAFF. In DNA, the CDR3 is TGTGCCAGCAGTTCACAGGGACGGGCTTTCTTT.